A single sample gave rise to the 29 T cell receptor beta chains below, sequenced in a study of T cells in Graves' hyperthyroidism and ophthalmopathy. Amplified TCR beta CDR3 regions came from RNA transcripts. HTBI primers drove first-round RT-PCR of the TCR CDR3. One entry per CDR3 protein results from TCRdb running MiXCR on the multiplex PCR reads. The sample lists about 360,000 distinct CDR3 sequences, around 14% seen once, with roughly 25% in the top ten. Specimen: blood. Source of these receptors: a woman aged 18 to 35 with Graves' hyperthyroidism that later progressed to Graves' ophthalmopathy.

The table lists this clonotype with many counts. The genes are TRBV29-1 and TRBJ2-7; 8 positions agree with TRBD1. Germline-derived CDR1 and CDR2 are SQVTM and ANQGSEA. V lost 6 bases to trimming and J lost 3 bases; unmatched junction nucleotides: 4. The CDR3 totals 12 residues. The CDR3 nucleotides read TGCAGCGTGGAGGACAGGGTCTACGAGCAGTACTTC. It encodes CSVEDRVYEQYF.

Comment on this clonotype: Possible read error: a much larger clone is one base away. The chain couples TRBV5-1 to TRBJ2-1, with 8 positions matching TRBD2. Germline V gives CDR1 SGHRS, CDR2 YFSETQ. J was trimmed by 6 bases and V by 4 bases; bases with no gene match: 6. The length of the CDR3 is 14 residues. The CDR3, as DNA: TGCGCCAGCAGCCCTGAGACTAGCGTCAATGAGCAGTTCTTC. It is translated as CASSPETSVNEQFF.

The CDR3 DNA follows: TGTGCCAGCATCCCCGCGGGACAGGGGTTTCAAGAGACCCAGTACTTC. This sequence encodes CASIPAGQGFQETQYF. The chain carries TRBV7-9 and TRBJ2-5, with 10 bases matching TRBD1. Per the germline V gene, CDR1 is SEHNR and CDR2 is FQNEAQ (reference sequence). This CDR3 region has 16 residues. The ends lost 7 bases at V and 2 bases at J; junction bases unmatched: 10.

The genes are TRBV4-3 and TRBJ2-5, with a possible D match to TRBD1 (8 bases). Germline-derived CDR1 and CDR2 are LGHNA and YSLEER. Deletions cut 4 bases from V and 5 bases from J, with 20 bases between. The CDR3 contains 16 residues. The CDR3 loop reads CASSRNPTGGGETQYF. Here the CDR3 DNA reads TGCGCCAGCAGCCGGAACCCTACAGGGGGGGGGGAGACCCAGTACTTC.

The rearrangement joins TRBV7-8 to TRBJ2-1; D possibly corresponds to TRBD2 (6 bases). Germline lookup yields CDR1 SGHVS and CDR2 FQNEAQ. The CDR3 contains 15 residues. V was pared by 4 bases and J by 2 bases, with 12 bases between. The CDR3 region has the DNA TGTGCCAGCAGCTCCCGGGACTCGGCCTACAATGAGCAGTTCTTC. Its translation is CASSSRDSAYNEQFF. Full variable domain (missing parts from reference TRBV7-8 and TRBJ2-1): GAGVSQSPRYKVAKRGQDVALRCDPISGHVSLFWYQQALGQGPEFLTYFQNEAQLDKSGLPSDRFFAERPEGSVSTLKIQRTQQEDSAVYLCASSSRDSAYNEQFFGPGTRLTVL.

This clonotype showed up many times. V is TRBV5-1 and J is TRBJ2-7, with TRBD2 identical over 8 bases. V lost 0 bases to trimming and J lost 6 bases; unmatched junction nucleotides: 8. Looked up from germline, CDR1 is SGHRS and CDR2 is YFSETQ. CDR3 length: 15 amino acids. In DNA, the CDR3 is TGCGCCAGCAGCTTGGGGGCTAGCGGGTGGACCGAGCAGTACTTC. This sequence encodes CASSLGASGWTEQYF.

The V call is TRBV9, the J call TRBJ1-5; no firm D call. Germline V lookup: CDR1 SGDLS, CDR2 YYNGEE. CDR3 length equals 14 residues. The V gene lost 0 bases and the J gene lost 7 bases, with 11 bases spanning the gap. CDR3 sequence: CASSVADGQQPQHF. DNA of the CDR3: TGTGCCAGCAGCGTAGCAGACGGGCAACAGCCCCAGCATTTT.

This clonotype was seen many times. The CDR3 DNA is TGCAGTGCTAGTTACCAGGGACACGGGGAGCTGTTTTTT. Translating it yields CSASYQGHGELFF. The rearrangement links TRBV20-1 to TRBJ2-2, with D tentatively TRBD1 (6 bases). The germline V and J ends were trimmed by 3 bases and 7 bases, with 12 bases remaining between them. There are 13 residues in the CDR3. Germline V gives CDR1 DFQATT, CDR2 SNEGSKA (reference sequence).

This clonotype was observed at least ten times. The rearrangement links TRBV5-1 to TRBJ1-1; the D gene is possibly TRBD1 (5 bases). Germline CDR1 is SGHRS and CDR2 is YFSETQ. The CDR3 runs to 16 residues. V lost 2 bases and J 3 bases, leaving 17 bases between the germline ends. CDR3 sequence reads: CASSFLPTRGYTEAFF. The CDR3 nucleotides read TGCGCCAGCAGCTTTTTGCCAACCCGGGGCTACACTGAAGCTTTCTTT.

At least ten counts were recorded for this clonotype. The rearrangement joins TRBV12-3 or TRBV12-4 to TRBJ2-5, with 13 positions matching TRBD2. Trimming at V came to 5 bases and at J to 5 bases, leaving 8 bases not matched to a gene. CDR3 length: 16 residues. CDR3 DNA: TGTGCCAGCAGTACCCGACTAGCGGGAGGTTGGGAGACCCAGTACTTC. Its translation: CASSTRLAGGWETQYF.

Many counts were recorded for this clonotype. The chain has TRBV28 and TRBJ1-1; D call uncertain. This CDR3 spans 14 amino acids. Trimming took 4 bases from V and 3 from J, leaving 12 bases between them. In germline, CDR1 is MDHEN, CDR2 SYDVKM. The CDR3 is CASSSGPRDTEAFF. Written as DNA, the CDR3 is TGTGCCAGCAGTTCTGGACCTAGGGACACTGAAGCTTTCTTT.

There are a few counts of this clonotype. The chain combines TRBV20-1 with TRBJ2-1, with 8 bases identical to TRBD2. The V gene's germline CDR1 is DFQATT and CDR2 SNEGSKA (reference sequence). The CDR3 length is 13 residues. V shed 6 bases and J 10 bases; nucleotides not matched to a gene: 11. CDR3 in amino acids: CSATGLGLGEQFF. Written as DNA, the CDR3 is TGCAGTGCGACGGGACTAGGTCTAGGGGAGCAGTTCTTC.

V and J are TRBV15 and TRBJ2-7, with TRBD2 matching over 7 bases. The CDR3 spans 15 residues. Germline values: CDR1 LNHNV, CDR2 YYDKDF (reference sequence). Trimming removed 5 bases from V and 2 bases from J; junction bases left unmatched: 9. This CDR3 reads CATSPRPSGAYEQYF. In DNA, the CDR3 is TGTGCCACCAGCCCCAGGCCTAGCGGTGCCTACGAGCAGTACTTC.

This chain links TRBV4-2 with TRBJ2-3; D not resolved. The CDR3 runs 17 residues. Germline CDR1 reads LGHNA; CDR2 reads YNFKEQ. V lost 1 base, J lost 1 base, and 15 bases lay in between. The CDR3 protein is CASSQGEWGKGTDTQYF. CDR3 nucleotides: TGTGCCAGCAGCCAAGGGGAATGGGGAAAGGGCACAGATACGCAGTATTTT.

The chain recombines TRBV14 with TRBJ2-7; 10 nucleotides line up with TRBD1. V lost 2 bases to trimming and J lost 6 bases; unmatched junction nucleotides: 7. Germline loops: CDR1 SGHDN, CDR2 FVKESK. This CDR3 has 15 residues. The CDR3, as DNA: TGTGCCAGCAGCCAAACCGGGACAGGGGATCCCGAGCAGTACTTC. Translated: CASSQTGTGDPEQYF.

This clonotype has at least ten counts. This CDR3 reads CASTNGGTAVYEQYF. The CDR3 DNA is TGCGCCAGCACCAACGGGGGCACCGCCGTCTACGAGCAGTACTTC. The chain has TRBV5-1 and TRBJ2-7; D may be TRBD1 or TRBD2 (6 bases each). Trimming took off 6 bases at V and 3 bases at J, with 19 bases between the two ends. Germline CDR1 is SGHRS and CDR2 is YFSETQ. The CDR3 has 15 amino acids.

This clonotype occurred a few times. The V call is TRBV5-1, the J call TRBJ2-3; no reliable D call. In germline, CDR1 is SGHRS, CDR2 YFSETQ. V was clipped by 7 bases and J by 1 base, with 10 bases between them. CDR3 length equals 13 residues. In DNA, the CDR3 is TGCGCCAGCTTTTCGAGCGGCACAGATACGCAGTATTTT. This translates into CASFSSGTDTQYF.

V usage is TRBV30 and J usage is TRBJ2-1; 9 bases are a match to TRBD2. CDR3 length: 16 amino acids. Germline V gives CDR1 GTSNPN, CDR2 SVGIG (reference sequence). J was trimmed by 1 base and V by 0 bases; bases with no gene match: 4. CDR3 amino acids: CAWSVGSGSSYNEQFF. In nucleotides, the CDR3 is TGTGCCTGGAGTGTAGGTAGCGGGAGTTCCTACAATGAGCAGTTCTTC.

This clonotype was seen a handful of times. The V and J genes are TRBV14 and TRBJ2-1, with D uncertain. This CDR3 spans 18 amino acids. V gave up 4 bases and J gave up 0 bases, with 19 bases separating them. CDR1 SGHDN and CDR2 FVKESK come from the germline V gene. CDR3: CASSRMNFFPSSYNEQFF. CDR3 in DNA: TGTGCCAGCAGCCGGATGAACTTCTTCCCTAGCTCCTACAATGAGCAGTTCTTC.

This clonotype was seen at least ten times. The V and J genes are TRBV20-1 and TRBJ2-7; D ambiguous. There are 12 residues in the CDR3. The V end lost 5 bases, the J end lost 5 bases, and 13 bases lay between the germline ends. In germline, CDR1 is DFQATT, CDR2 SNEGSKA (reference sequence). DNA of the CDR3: TGCAGTGCTCTACGGGCGTTCGACGAGCAGTACTTC. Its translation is CSALRAFDEQYF.

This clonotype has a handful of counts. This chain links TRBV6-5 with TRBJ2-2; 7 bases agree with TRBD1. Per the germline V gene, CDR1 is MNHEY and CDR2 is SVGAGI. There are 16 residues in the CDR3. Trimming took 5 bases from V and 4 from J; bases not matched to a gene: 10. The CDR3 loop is CASSHRDSSATGELFF. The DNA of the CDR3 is TGTGCCAGCAGTCACCGGGACAGTTCCGCCACCGGGGAGCTGTTTTTT.

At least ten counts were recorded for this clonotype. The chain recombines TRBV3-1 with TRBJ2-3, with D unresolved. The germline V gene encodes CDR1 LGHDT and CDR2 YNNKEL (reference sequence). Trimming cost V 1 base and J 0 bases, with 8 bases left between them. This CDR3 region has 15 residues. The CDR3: CASSQGQASTDTQYF. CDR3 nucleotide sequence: TGTGCCAGCAGCCAAGGGCAGGCTAGCACAGATACGCAGTATTTT.

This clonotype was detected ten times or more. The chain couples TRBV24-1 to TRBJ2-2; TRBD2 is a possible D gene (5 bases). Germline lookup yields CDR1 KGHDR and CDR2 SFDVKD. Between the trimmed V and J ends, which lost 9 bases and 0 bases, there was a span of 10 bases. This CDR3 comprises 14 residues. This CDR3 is CATAGSPNTGELFF. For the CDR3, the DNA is TGTGCCACCGCGGGTTCGCCGAACACCGGGGAGCTGTTTTTT.

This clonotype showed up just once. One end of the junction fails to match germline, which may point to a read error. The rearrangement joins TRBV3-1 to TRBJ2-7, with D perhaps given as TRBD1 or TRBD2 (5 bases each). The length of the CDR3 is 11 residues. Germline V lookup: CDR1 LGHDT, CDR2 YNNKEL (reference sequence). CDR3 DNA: TGTGCCAGCAGCGAATGGGACGAGCCGTACTTC. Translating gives CASSEWDEPYF.

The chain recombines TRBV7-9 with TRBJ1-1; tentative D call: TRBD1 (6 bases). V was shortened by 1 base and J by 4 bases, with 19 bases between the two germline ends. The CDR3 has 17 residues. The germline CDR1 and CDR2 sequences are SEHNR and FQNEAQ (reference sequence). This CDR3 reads CASSLGAGVVRVTEAFF. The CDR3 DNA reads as TGTGCCAGCAGCTTAGGGGCAGGGGTTGTACGGGTCACTGAAGCTTTCTTT. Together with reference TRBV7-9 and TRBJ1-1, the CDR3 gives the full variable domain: DTGVSQNPRHKITKRGQNVTFRCDPISEHNRLYWYRQTLGQGPEFLTYFQNEAQLEKSRLLSDRFSAERPKGSFSTLEIQRTEQGDSAMYLCASSLGAGVVRVTEAFFGQGTRLTVV.

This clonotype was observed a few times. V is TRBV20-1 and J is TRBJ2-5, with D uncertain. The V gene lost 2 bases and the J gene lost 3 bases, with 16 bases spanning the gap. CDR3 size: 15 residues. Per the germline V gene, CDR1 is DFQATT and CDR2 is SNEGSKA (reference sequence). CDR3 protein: CSARLVRTNKETQYF. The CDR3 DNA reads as TGCAGTGCTAGACTAGTCAGGACCAACAAAGAGACCCAGTACTTC.

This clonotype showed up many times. The DNA of the CDR3 is TGTGCCAGCTCATTCCAGACTAGCGTCGCGAACACCGGGGAGCTGTTTTTT. Residues: CASSFQTSVANTGELFF. The chain couples TRBV18 to TRBJ2-2; 8 bases are shared with TRBD2. CDR3 length: 17 residues. The V segment lost 5 bases and the J segment 0 bases; nucleotides outside the gene matches: 8. CDR1 and CDR2 from the germline V gene are KGHSH and LQKENI.

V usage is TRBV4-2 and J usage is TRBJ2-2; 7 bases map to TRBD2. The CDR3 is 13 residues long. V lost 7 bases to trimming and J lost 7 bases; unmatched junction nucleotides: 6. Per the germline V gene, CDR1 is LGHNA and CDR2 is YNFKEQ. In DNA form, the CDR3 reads TGTGCCAGCAAGACTAGCATAAACGGGGAGCTGTTTTTT. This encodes CASKTSINGELFF.

This CDR3 is CASSLVVAADTQYF. The CDR3 region has the DNA TGTGCCAGCAGCTTAGTGGTGGCGGCAGATACGCAGTATTTT. J is TRBJ2-3 and V is TRBV7-9, with D hard to call. The CDR3 runs 14 residues. Germline V CDR1 and CDR2: SEHNR, FQNEAQ (reference sequence). V lost 1 base to trimming and J lost 4 bases, with 9 bases between them.